The source of this T cell receptor (beta chain) is a study of beta chain features in type 1 diabetes. V was trimmed by 5 bases and J by 5 bases, leaving 6 bases between them. This CDR3 is 11 amino acids long. CDR1 LGHNA and CDR2 YSLEER come from the germline V gene. There are many counts of this clone. Its target is unknown. Study-level results: Within each of all four CD4+ subsets, Type 1 diabetes patients had TCRB CDR3s that were moderately but significantly shorter.

Expressed TCRB transcripts were sequenced because the isolated RNA had all been reverse transcribed beforehand. Profiling relied on immunoSEQ multiplex PCR, and the TCRdb table lists in-frame clones only, not all of them. This table has 500,000 to 800,000 clones, around 11% appearing once. The rearrangement links TRBV4-3 to TRBJ2-5, with unresolved D. The sequence derives from a man aged 25-45 years with type 1 diabetes. The material sequenced was naive CD4+ T cells from blood. CDR3 nucleotides: TGCGCCAGCAGCGTGGTTGAGACCCAGTACTTC. Its protein is CASSVVETQYF.